This passage covers 27 T cell receptor beta chains from one sample sequenced in a study of chemoradiotherapy in HPV16-positive cancers. TCRdb keeps only in-frame clones here, not all; method: immunoSEQ multiplex PCR. The sample records over 20,000 clones, just under 75% being singletons. The sample was taken from a patient who underwent chemoradiotherapy. Receptor source: a human donor with HPV-associated anogenital cancer.

The chain recombines TRBV5-8 with TRBJ2-2; D assignment may be TRBD1 or TRBD2 (6 bases each). V lost 5 bases to trimming and J lost 1 base, with 12 bases between them. The CDR3 is made up of 15 amino acids. From germline, CDR1 is SGHTS and CDR2 YDEGEE. As DNA, the CDR3 is TGTGCCAGCAGATTCGGAGGGGGGAACACCGGGGAGCTGTTTTTT. Translated: CASRFGGGNTGELFF.

CDR3 sequence reads: CASSFLAGGNTGELFF. CDR3 nucleotides: TGCGCCAGCAGCTTCTTAGCGGGAGGAAACACCGGGGAGCTGTTTTTT. This rearrangement joins TRBV5-1 to TRBJ2-2; 10 positions match TRBD2. Germline lookup yields CDR1 SGHRS and CDR2 YFSETQ. V lost 2 bases and J lost 2; bases outside the gene matches: 3. The CDR3 consists of 16 residues.

The gene calls are TRBV11-2 and TRBJ1-1; the D is unclear. The CDR3 totals 13 residues. The V gene lost 1 base and the J gene lost 4 bases, with 7 bases spanning the gap. Germline V gene data show CDR1 as SGHAT and CDR2 as FQNNGV. The DNA for the CDR3 is TGTGCCAGCAGCTTAGGGTCAGGCACTGAAGCTTTCTTT. The encoded protein is CASSLGSGTEAFF.

The chain has TRBV2 and TRBJ1-2, with 9 bases matching TRBD1. V dropped 6 bases and J dropped 6; count of bases not matched to a gene: 8. The CDR3 spans 14 residues. Germline-derived CDR1 and CDR2 are SNHLY and FYNNEI. CDR3 nucleotide sequence: TGTGCCAGCAGACCCCCGGGACAGGGTCATGGCTACACCTTC. Translating it yields CASRPPGQGHGYTF.

This clone was recorded a few times. The chain recombines TRBV19 with TRBJ1-5, with D unresolved. The CDR3 is made up of 13 amino acids. Germline V CDR1 and CDR2: LNHDA, SQIVND (reference sequence). Trimming removed 0 bases from V and 6 bases from J, with 6 bases in between. CDR3 DNA sequence: TGTGCCAGTAGTATAGATCTGGCTCAGCCCCAGCATTTT. Protein: CASSIDLAQPQHF.

A single count supports this clone. The V and J genes are TRBV14 and TRBJ1-1; TRBD1 agrees at 9 bases. With 4 bases clipped from V and 5 bases from J, the junction kept 11 bases outside the gene matches. This CDR3 is 16 amino acids long. Germline V gene sequence: CDR1 SGHDN, CDR2 FVKESK. This chain's CDR3 is CASSLWTGALETEAFF. The DNA for the CDR3 is TGTGCCAGCAGCCTTTGGACAGGGGCCCTTGAAACTGAAGCTTTCTTT.

This sequence joins TRBV19 and TRBJ2-5, with 15 bases matching TRBD2. V was clipped by 5 bases and J by 4 bases; unmatched bases: 5. The CDR3 length is 16 residues. Germline CDR1 LNHDA, CDR2 SQIVND (reference sequence). The CDR3 coding sequence is TGTGCCAGTAGTCCGAAGGGACTAGCGGGAGGAGAGACCCAGTACTTC. Amino acids: CASSPKGLAGGETQYF.

The chain recombines TRBV30 with TRBJ1-1; TRBD1 is a possible D gene (5 bases). This CDR3 is 14 amino acids long. The germline V gene encodes CDR1 GTSNPN and CDR2 SVGIG (reference sequence). Trimming removed 7 bases from V and 6 bases from J, with 21 bases in between. The DNA of the CDR3 is TGTGCCTCGAAGTGGGGGGTAGGGTCGGCTGAAGCTTTCTTT. Its translation is CASKWGVGSAEAFF.

The gene calls are TRBV18 and TRBJ1-1; D remains ambiguous. Germline values: CDR1 KGHSH, CDR2 LQKENI. The CDR3 consists of 13 residues. The ends were cut back, 2 bases at V and 1 base at J, with 5 bases in the middle. The CDR3 nucleotides are TGTGCCAGCTCACCAAACGGGAACACTGAAGCTTTCTTT. Protein sequence: CASSPNGNTEAFF.

The chain joins TRBV28 to TRBJ2-1; TRBD2 agrees at 14 bases. The CDR3 loop spans 17 amino acids. V was clipped by 3 bases and J by 8 bases; unmatched bases: 9. Per the germline V gene, CDR1 is MDHEN and CDR2 is SYDVKM. Written as DNA, the CDR3 is TGTGCCAGCAGTTTTTACAGACTAGCGGGAGGGCCAGATGAGCAGTTCTTC. It yields the protein CASSFYRLAGGPDEQFF.

The rearrangement joins TRBV9 to TRBJ2-2, with TRBD2 as a possible D gene (6 bases). The CDR3 is made up of 17 amino acids. Germline-derived CDR1 and CDR2 are SGDLS and YYNGEE. Trimming stripped 5 bases from V and 0 bases from J, with 17 bases between. CDR3 DNA: TGTGCCAGCAGTCTTACTAGCCGGGGATCGAACACCGGGGAGCTGTTTTTT. The encoded protein is CASSLTSRGSNTGELFF.

The chain couples TRBV6-5 to TRBJ2-4; 7 nucleotides match TRBD2. The CDR3 is made up of 15 amino acids. Germline CDR1 is MNHEY and CDR2 is SVGAGI. Trimming at V came to 2 bases and at J to 7 bases, leaving 8 bases not matched to a gene. CDR3 nucleotide sequence: TGTGCCAGCAGTTACCTCCCAGGGAGGGCGAACATTCAGTACTTC. The encoded protein is CASSYLPGRANIQYF.

The chain is built from TRBV23-1 and TRBJ2-5, with D perhaps TRBD1 (6 bases). TRBV23-1 falls under the ORF class, with uncertain function. CDR3 length equals 14 residues. V lost 4 bases and J lost 5, with 14 bases in between. The CDR3 DNA follows: TGCGCCAGCAGTCCGGGACATTGTGCTGAGACCCAGTACTTC. Protein: CASSPGHCAETQYF.

This clone appeared a few times. V gene TRBV28 combines with J gene TRBJ2-1, with D perhaps matching TRBD2 (5 bases). V was pared by 10 bases and J by 4 bases, with 17 bases between. The CDR3 is made up of 14 amino acids. Germline CDR1 MDHEN, CDR2 SYDVKM. CDR3 DNA sequence: TGTGCCATCCGGGGTCCCGGGTGGTACAATGAGCAGTTCTTC. It yields the protein CAIRGPGWYNEQFF.

This chain uses TRBV30 with TRBJ1-5, with TRBD1 matching 10 bases. CDR1 is GTSNPN, CDR2 SVGIG, per germline (reference sequence). V lost 8 bases and J lost 4; bases outside the gene matches: 8. The CDR3 contains 14 residues. The CDR3: CAVQGQGYNQPQHF. Here the CDR3 DNA reads TGTGCCGTACAGGGACAGGGGTATAATCAGCCCCAGCATTTT. The full variable domain, its missing parts supplied by reference TRBV30 and TRBJ1-5, is SQTIHQWPATLVQPVGSPLSLECTVEGTSNPNLYWYRQAAGRGLQLLFYSVGIGQISSEVPQNLSASRPQDRQFILSSKKLLLSDSGFYLCAVQGQGYNQPQHFGDGTRLSIL.

This chain joins TRBV19 and TRBJ1-2, with D perhaps matching TRBD1 (6 bases). Germline V gene lookup returns CDR1 LNHDA and CDR2 SQIVND (reference sequence). The CDR3 sequence is 12 residues long. Trimming took 8 bases from V and 10 from J, leaving 17 bases between them. The CDR3, as DNA: TGTGCCAGTGCAAAGGGGGGTGATTTCTACACCTTC. Its protein is CASAKGGDFYTF.

This chain connects TRBV10-3 to TRBJ1-3; D remains ambiguous. Germline loops: CDR1 ENHRY, CDR2 SYGVKD. Trimming cost V 2 bases and J 8 bases, with 13 bases left between them. The CDR3 length is 14 residues. CDR3 amino acids: CAISEQTAADTIYF. CDR3 DNA: TGTGCCATCAGTGAGCAGACGGCGGCGGACACCATATATTTT.

The chain carries TRBV30 and TRBJ2-7, with D perhaps given as TRBD1 or TRBD2 (5 bases each). Germline CDR1 GTSNPN, CDR2 SVGIG (reference sequence). The CDR3 consists of 12 residues. The V end was cut by 3 bases, the J end by 6 bases, with 12 bases between. The CDR3: CAWSRGGTEQYF. The CDR3 region has the DNA TGTGCCTGGAGCCGGGGTGGGACCGAGCAGTACTTC.

This clone has only one observation. CDR3 nucleotides: TGTGCCAGCAGCCCCATGAAGGGGGATGAAAAACTGTTTTTT. It translates to CASSPMKGDEKLFF. The chain recombines TRBV9 with TRBJ1-4, with D possibly matching TRBD1 (6 bases). The V end lost 4 bases, the J end lost 6 bases, and 13 bases lay between the germline ends. Germline values: CDR1 SGDLS, CDR2 YYNGEE. The length of the CDR3 is 14 residues.

The V gene is TRBV27, the J gene TRBJ1-5, with D tentatively TRBD1 (6 bases). Germline V gene lookup returns CDR1 MNHEY and CDR2 SMNVEV (reference sequence). The CDR3 has 14 amino acids. V shed 7 bases and J shed 7 bases, with 17 bases lying between them. The CDR3 nucleotides read TGTGCCAGCACCTCCAGCGGGGGCGGACAGCCCCAGCATTTT. This sequence encodes CASTSSGGGQPQHF.

The chain links TRBV27 to TRBJ2-2; D is perhaps TRBD2 (6 bases). Germline CDR1 and CDR2: MNHEY and SMNVEV (reference sequence). V dropped 2 bases and J dropped 4 bases, with 8 bases sitting between them. The CDR3 extends over 14 amino acids. Written as DNA, the CDR3 is TGTGCCAGCAGTTTAGGGACTTCCACCGGGGAGCTGTTTTTT. Translated, it gives CASSLGTSTGELFF.

The V call is TRBV14, the J call TRBJ1-2; a weak D match, TRBD1 (5 bases). Germline values: CDR1 SGHDN, CDR2 FVKESK. The CDR3 totals 12 residues. V dropped 4 bases and J dropped 7 bases, with 10 bases sitting between them. CDR3 in DNA: TGTGCCAGCAGCCGGCAGGGAGTTGGCTACACCTTC. Translating gives CASSRQGVGYTF. The variable domain in full, completed from reference TRBV14 and TRBJ1-2, reads EAGVTQFPSHSVIEKGQTVTLRCDPISGHDNLYWYRRVMGKEIKFLLHFVKESKQDESGMPNNRFLAERTGGTYSTLKVQPAELEDSGVYFCASSRQGVGYTFGSGTRLTVV.

This clone was detected only a few times. CDR3 bases: TGTGCCAGTAGGACAGGAGAAAAACTGTTTTTT. Its protein product is CASRTGEKLFF. The V call is TRBV19, the J call TRBJ1-4; tentatively, D is TRBD1 (6 bases). V lost 6 bases and J lost 8, with 7 bases in between. CDR3 length: 11 residues. Germline assignment: CDR1 LNHDA and CDR2 SQIVND (reference sequence).

The chain joins TRBV19 to TRBJ2-1; 14 nucleotides line up with TRBD2. This CDR3 has 19 amino acids. The junction had 13 bases not matched to a gene; V was cut back by 5 bases and J by 4 bases. The germline V gene has CDR1 LNHDA and CDR2 SQIVND (reference sequence). CDR3 sequence (DNA): TGTGCCAGTAGTCCCACCCTGGGACTAGCGGGAGTTAGGTACAATGAGCAGTTCTTC. Residues: CASSPTLGLAGVRYNEQFF.

This clone has more than one count but fewer than ten. The genes are TRBV30 and TRBJ1-5, with D hard to call. Germline V gives CDR1 GTSNPN, CDR2 SVGIG (reference sequence). V was pared by 5 bases and J by 2 bases, with 10 bases between. This CDR3 has 13 residues. CDR3 nucleotides: TGTGCCTGGGGACCCGGGGGCAATCAGCCCCAGCATTTT. Translated: CAWGPGGNQPQHF.

The chain carries TRBV7-3 and TRBJ1-3, with D perhaps matching TRBD1 (5 bases). The CDR3 covers 15 residues. The germline gives CDR1 SGHTA, CDR2 FQGTGA. Trimming pared 5 bases from V and 0 bases from J, leaving 11 bases between. CDR3 nucleotide sequence: TGTGCCAGCAGCCTATCGACAGACTCTGGAAACACCATATATTTT. As protein: CASSLSTDSGNTIYF.

Only a few counts were recorded for this clone. The V call is TRBV29-1, the J call TRBJ2-2, with TRBD2 as a possible D gene (6 bases). The germline V and J ends were trimmed by 1 base and 2 bases, with 11 bases remaining between them. The CDR3 length is 15 residues. CDR1 is SQVTM and CDR2 is ANQGSEA in the germline V gene. The CDR3 reads CSVEVAGFNTGELFF. As DNA, the CDR3 is TGCAGCGTTGAAGTGGCGGGGTTTAACACCGGGGAGCTGTTTTTT.